Listed here are 27 T cell receptor beta chains from one sample, sequenced in a study of neurological immune-mediated disorders. TCRdb reprocessed the 5' RACE reads via MiXCR and lists one record per CDR3 protein. The sample records about 78,000 distinct CDR3 sequences, approximately 5% being singletons. The sequenced sample consisted of PBMCs. The receptors shown here come from a woman aged 25 to 39 with multiple sclerosis.

Many counts were recorded for this clonotype. The rearrangement links TRBV20-1 to TRBJ2-4, with 8 positions matching TRBD2. The CDR3 spans 15 residues. After removal of 1 base from V and 3 bases from J, the junction contained 5 bases not matched to a gene. The germline CDR1 and CDR2 sequences are DFQATT and SNEGSKA (reference sequence). The CDR3 DNA reads TGCAGTGCTAGAGGAAGGGCGGGGGGCAAAAACATTCAGTACTTC. Translation: CSARGRAGGKNIQYF.

This clonotype has ten or more counts. The V call is TRBV14, the J call TRBJ1-1; the match to TRBD1 covers 7 bases. In germline, CDR1 is SGHDN, CDR2 FVKESK. V dropped 0 bases and J dropped 5; count of bases not matched to a gene: 6. This CDR3 is 15 amino acids long. CDR3 protein: CASSQDLAGGTEAFF. The CDR3 DNA follows: TGTGCCAGCAGCCAAGATCTTGCAGGGGGGACTGAAGCTTTCTTT.

This clonotype was found many times. The chain is built from TRBV29-1 and TRBJ1-1; 8 bases fit TRBD1. Germline-derived CDR1 and CDR2 are SQVTM and ANQGSEA. This CDR3 comprises 14 residues. After removal of 8 bases from V and 0 bases from J, the junction contained 8 bases not matched to a gene. CDR3 nucleotides: TGCAGCTCACGGACAGGGACGATGAACACTGAAGCTTTCTTT. The encoded protein is CSSRTGTMNTEAFF.

This clonotype has at least ten counts. J is TRBJ2-2 and V is TRBV7-2; 7 bases match TRBD2. The CDR3 is 14 amino acids. Per the germline V gene, CDR1 is SGHTA and CDR2 is FQGNSA. V was pared by 9 bases and J by 7 bases, with 11 bases of the junction left unmatched. The CDR3 sequence is CARSAWGGFGELFF. The CDR3 bases are TGTGCCAGAAGCGCCTGGGGGGGGTTCGGGGAGCTGTTTTTT. Looking up the rest from reference TRBV7-2 and TRBJ2-2 gives the full variable domain: GAGVSQSPSNKVTEKGKDVELRCDPISGHTALYWYRQSLGQGLEFLIYFQGNSAPDKSGLPSDRFSAERTGGSVSTLTIQRTQQEDSAVYLCARSAWGGFGELFFGEGSRLTVL.

There are many counts of this clonotype. The chain couples TRBV5-1 to TRBJ2-5, with 8 bases aligning to TRBD2. The germline V gene has CDR1 SGHRS and CDR2 YFSETQ. This CDR3 has 15 residues. Trimming cost V 2 bases and J 5 bases; bases outside gene matches: 8. The CDR3 is CASSFRGLAGETQYF. The CDR3 DNA is TGCGCCAGCAGCTTCCGAGGACTAGCTGGCGAGACCCAGTACTTC.

This clonotype has ten or more counts. The chain carries TRBV7-9 and TRBJ2-5; 9 bases match TRBD1. CDR3 length: 14 amino acids. The germline V gene encodes CDR1 SEHNR and CDR2 FQNEAQ (reference sequence). Trimming removed 5 bases from V and 5 bases from J; junction bases left unmatched: 6. Here the CDR3 DNA reads TGTGCCAGCAGCCGGACAGGGGCAGGGGAGACCCAGTACTTC. It specifies CASSRTGAGETQYF.

The chain couples TRBV20-1 to TRBJ2-1, with TRBD2 matching 9 bases. V trimming: 6 bases; J trimming: 8 bases; junction bases outside the gene matches: 11. Germline loops: CDR1 DFQATT, CDR2 SNEGSKA (reference sequence). The CDR3 is 14 residues long. The CDR3 protein is CSAHTVAGVYEQFF. The CDR3, as DNA: TGCAGTGCCCACACGGTAGCGGGAGTGTATGAGCAGTTCTTC.

This clonotype has at least ten counts. The gene calls are TRBV30 and TRBJ2-3; 10 bases line up with TRBD2. CDR3 length: 13 amino acids. Trimming took 4 bases from V and 6 from J; bases not matched to a gene: 4. Germline V gives CDR1 GTSNPN, CDR2 SVGIG (reference sequence). The CDR3 here is CAWNSGRGDTQYF. CDR3 nucleotides: TGTGCCTGGAACAGCGGGAGGGGGGATACGCAGTATTTT.

This clonotype has ten or more counts. J is TRBJ1-1 and V is TRBV18, with a tentative D call TRBD1 (5 bases). Germline CDR1 KGHSH, CDR2 LQKENI. Trimming cost V 1 base and J 4 bases, with 7 bases left between them. CDR3 length equals 13 residues. The CDR3 nucleotides are TGTGCCAGCTCACCACTTCAGGGCACTGAAGCTTTCTTT. It encodes CASSPLQGTEAFF.

This clonotype was found many times. V is TRBV5-1 and J is TRBJ2-3; 13 positions match TRBD2. V dropped 4 bases and J dropped 3; count of bases not matched to a gene: 11. Germline V CDR1 and CDR2: SGHRS, YFSETQ. This CDR3 comprises 18 residues. CDR3 sequence: CASSPTGTSGVGTDTQYF. CDR3 DNA sequence: TGCGCCAGCAGCCCTACCGGGACTAGCGGGGTTGGAACAGATACGCAGTATTTT.

V gene TRBV20-1 combines with J gene TRBJ1-1; maybe TRBD1 (5 bases). The V and J ends lost 3 bases and 3 bases respectively, with 14 bases between them. Germline-derived CDR1 and CDR2 are DFQATT and SNEGSKA (reference sequence). This CDR3 comprises 14 residues. The CDR3: CSARGVVGDTEAFF. The CDR3 nucleotides are TGCAGTGCTAGGGGGGTGGTGGGGGACACTGAAGCTTTCTTT.

This clonotype occurred many times. J is TRBJ2-1 and V is TRBV5-6; TRBD1 agrees at 9 bases. Germline V gene data show CDR1 as SGHDT and CDR2 as YYEEEE. Trimming took 4 bases from V and 1 from J; bases not matched to a gene: 9. This CDR3 is 17 amino acids long. CDR3 region: CASSRLAGTGSYNEQFF. CDR3 in DNA: TGTGCCAGCAGCCGATTAGCCGGGACAGGGTCCTACAATGAGCAGTTCTTC. Complete variable domain (other parts from reference TRBV5-6 and TRBJ2-1): DAGVTQSPTHLIKTRGQQVTLRCSPKSGHDTVSWYQQALGQGPQFIFQYYEEEERQRGNFPDRFSGHQFPNYSSELNVNALLLGDSALYLCASSRLAGTGSYNEQFFGPGTRLTVL.

This clonotype was observed at least ten times. The chain uses TRBV5-1 and TRBJ1-1; 9 positions agree with TRBD1. CDR1 and CDR2 (germline): SGHRS, YFSETQ. J gave up 11 bases and V 1 base, and 3 bases lay outside the gene matches. The CDR3 runs to 12 residues. CDR3: CASSLNDRGAFF. CDR3 coding DNA: TGCGCCAGCAGCTTGAACGACAGGGGGGCTTTCTTT.

This clonotype was seen ten or more times. V gene TRBV20-1 combines with J gene TRBJ2-1; D uncertain. The CDR3 totals 12 residues. V lost 3 bases, J lost 9 bases, and 12 bases lay in between. Germline CDR1 is DFQATT and CDR2 is SNEGSKA (reference sequence). CDR3 protein: CSASNRGGEQFF. The CDR3 coding sequence is TGCAGTGCTAGTAACCGCGGTGGTGAGCAGTTCTTC.

This chain links TRBV5-5 with TRBJ2-1; the D gene is possibly TRBD1 (6 bases). The CDR3 sequence is 12 residues long. Trimming pared 2 bases from V and 14 bases from J, leaving 14 bases between. Germline V CDR1 and CDR2: SGHKS, YYEKEE (reference sequence). This CDR3 is CASSFDLQGEFF. CDR3 DNA: TGTGCCAGCAGCTTTGATCTACAGGGAGAGTTCTTC.

The chain links TRBV20-1 to TRBJ1-1; D unresolved. This CDR3 contains 12 residues. Germline lookup yields CDR1 DFQATT and CDR2 SNEGSKA (reference sequence). V lost 1 base and J lost 5, with 8 bases in between. This CDR3 reads CSARVLITEAFF. CDR3 nucleotide sequence: TGCAGTGCTAGAGTTTTAATTACTGAAGCTTTCTTT.

This clonotype was seen only a few times. V is TRBV5-1 and J is TRBJ2-2; D not certain. The CDR3 runs 15 residues. Germline CDR1 reads SGHRS; CDR2 reads YFSETQ. The V end lost 2 bases, the J end lost 3 bases, and 11 bases lay between the germline ends. The DNA of the CDR3 is TGCGCCAGCAGCTTATCAGATGGGGACACCGGGGAGCTGTTTTTT. This encodes CASSLSDGDTGELFF.

This clonotype was seen at least ten times. The V and J genes are TRBV3-1 and TRBJ2-5; the D gene is possibly TRBD2 (6 bases). The length of the CDR3 is 14 residues. Trimming left V 3 bases short and J 5 bases short, with 13 bases between. The V gene's germline CDR1 is LGHDT and CDR2 YNNKEL (reference sequence). DNA for the CDR3: TGTGCCAGCAGCCAGGAGGGCCGAAGGGAGACCCAGTACTTC. Amino acid sequence: CASSQEGRRETQYF.

This clonotype was counted at least ten times. The genes are TRBV27 and TRBJ1-5; D uncertain. Trimming pared 5 bases from V and 4 bases from J, leaving 6 bases between. The germline V gene encodes CDR1 MNHEY and CDR2 SMNVEV (reference sequence). The CDR3 runs to 12 residues. The CDR3 spells CASSPLNQPQHF. The CDR3 DNA reads TGTGCCAGCAGTCCCCTAAATCAGCCCCAGCATTTT.

This clonotype was seen many times. A junction boundary mismatches the germline segment, possibly from a read error. V is TRBV20-1 and J is TRBJ1-3; D unresolved. CDR1 is DFQATT and CDR2 is SNEGSKA in the germline V gene (reference sequence). This CDR3 is 16 amino acids long. The CDR3 sequence: CSARDGTPQAGNTIYF. As DNA, the CDR3 is TGCAGTGCTAGAGATGGAACACCCCAGGCTGGGAACACCATATATTTT.

This clonotype was seen many times. This chain uses TRBV5-1 with TRBJ2-1; TRBD2 matches 7 bases. The CDR3 sequence is 16 residues long. After removal of 2 bases from V and 6 bases from J, the junction contained 11 bases not matched to a gene. The germline gives CDR1 SGHRS, CDR2 YFSETQ. In DNA form, the CDR3 reads TGCGCCAGCAGCTTCTTAGCGGGCCCCGGGGGCAATGAGCAGTTCTTC. Amino acid sequence: CASSFLAGPGGNEQFF. Full variable domain (rest looked up from reference TRBV5-1 and TRBJ2-1): KAGVTQTPRYLIKTRGQQVTLSCSPISGHRSVSWYQQTPGQGLQFLFEYFSETQRNKGNFPGRFSGRQFSNSRSEMNVSTLELGDSALYLCASSFLAGPGGNEQFFGPGTRLTVL.

The sample holds many counts of this clonotype. The rearrangement uses TRBV15 and TRBJ2-2, with a possible D match to TRBD2 (5 bases). The germline gives CDR1 LNHNV, CDR2 YYDKDF (reference sequence). The CDR3 has 14 residues. V lost 9 bases and J lost 2, with 13 bases in between. The CDR3 loop reads CATSVPGNTGELFF. CDR3 nucleotide sequence: TGTGCCACTAGCGTCCCGGGAAACACCGGGGAGCTGTTTTTT.

At least ten counts were recorded for this clonotype. The chain has TRBV20-1 and TRBJ2-3; D is tentatively TRBD1 or TRBD2 (5 bases each). Trimming took 5 bases from V and 8 from J, leaving 17 bases between them. Germline V gene sequence: CDR1 DFQATT, CDR2 SNEGSKA (reference sequence). There are 13 residues in the CDR3. The CDR3 coding sequence is TGCAGTGCTCCCCGTCGTCGGGGCACTACGCAGTATTTT. Protein sequence: CSAPRRRGTTQYF.

The sample holds many counts of this clonotype. The chain carries TRBV5-1 and TRBJ2-1; TRBD2 matches 9 bases. Trimming removed 0 bases from V and 7 bases from J; junction bases left unmatched: 5. Per germline, CDR1 SGHRS and CDR2 YFSETQ. The CDR3 contains 15 residues. Written as DNA, the CDR3 is TGCGCCAGCAGCTTGGGTAGCGGGAGTTTAAATGAGCAGTTCTTC. Encoded protein: CASSLGSGSLNEQFF.

This clonotype showed up just a few times. This chain uses TRBV12-3 or TRBV12-4 with TRBJ1-6; 7 positions agree with TRBD1. This CDR3 comprises 15 residues. Trimming at V came to 5 bases and at J to 6 bases, leaving 7 bases not matched to a gene. The CDR3 here is CASSDTGVSNSPLHF. CDR3 coding DNA: TGTGCCAGCAGTGACACAGGGGTTTCTAATTCACCCCTCCACTTT.

This clonotype has at least ten counts. The chain is built from TRBV20-1 and TRBJ1-4, with TRBD1 as a possible D gene (5 bases). Germline V CDR1 and CDR2: DFQATT, SNEGSKA (reference sequence). The CDR3 is made up of 14 amino acids. The V end lost 5 bases, the J end lost 4 bases, and 14 bases lay between the germline ends. CDR3: CSARETDYNEKLFF. The CDR3 nucleotides are TGCAGTGCTCGCGAGACAGACTATAATGAAAAACTGTTTTTT.

At least ten counts were recorded for this clonotype. This chain joins TRBV6-6 and TRBJ2-4; D is possibly TRBD2 (6 bases). V lost 5 bases to trimming and J lost 9 bases, with 11 bases between them. The CDR3 extends over 12 amino acids. Germline V lookup: CDR1 MNHNY, CDR2 SVGAGI (reference sequence). The CDR3 coding sequence is TGTGCCAGCAGTCCGGTCGGGGGCATTCAGTACTTC. It encodes CASSPVGGIQYF.